This T cell receptor beta chain emerged from a study of radiation and T cells in renal cell carcinoma. Germline loops: CDR1 SGHRS, CDR2 YFSETQ. The CDR3 has 14 residues. The V gene lost 4 bases and the J gene lost 1 base, with 11 bases spanning the gap. As for time point: blood 4 weeks post-SBRT, at nephrectomy. Treatment meaning: 15 Gy SBRT to primary tumor, nephrectomy 4 weeks later. Nephrectomy followed 15 Gy stereotactic body radiation by 4 weeks. After SBRT, blood was collected at 2 and 4 weeks, plus baseline. Concerning this clone itself: Its antigen is currently unknown.

Study-wide points: Top tumor clonotypes rose in blood 2 weeks post-radiation, then contracted.

The assay was immunoSEQ multiplex PCR, and TCRdb's table has in-frame clones only and misses some. The table records approximately 65,000 clones, around 80% of them present only once. V and J are TRBV5-1 and TRBJ2-5, with D possibly being TRBD1 (5 bases). Here the sequenced sample was blood, taken from a patient whose treatment included radiotherapy and nephrectomy. The clonotype originates from a man in his sixties with renal cell carcinoma. The CDR3, as DNA: TGCGCCAGCAGCCCGGACATACGCCAAGAGACCCAGTACTTC. It specifies CASSPDIRQETQYF.